Listed below are T cell receptor beta chains from one sample, sequenced in a study of tumor-infiltrating lymphocytes in primary liver carcinoma. TCRdb passed the multiplex PCR reads through MiXCR, listing each CDR3 protein once. The profile covers fewer than 400,000 distinct CDR3 sequences, with approximately 60% appearing a single time and roughly 9% taken by the ten largest. The source material was peripheral blood. These receptor sequences come from a man aged 35-49 years with primary liver carcinoma and hepatitis B virus infection. Both conserved end residues are part of each CDR3. D genes are given only for firm matches. Rows may omit the clone size; those that give it use once, few, many or a size class.

few	-	TRBV19	TRBJ1-1	TGTGCCAGTAGTATATACCCCCCTCGGGGGGGAGAAGCTTTCTTT	CASSIYPPRGGEAFF
few	TRBD2	TRBV30	TRBJ2-3	TGTGCCTGGAGTAAGGCTAGCGGGAGGAGAGATACGCAGTATTTT	CAWSKASGRRDTQYF
-	TRBD1	TRBV18	TRBJ1-5	TGTGCCAGCTCACCGACCGGGACAGGGAGGAGCAATCAGCCCCAGCATTTT	CASSPTGTGRSNQPQHF
many	-	TRBV6-1	TRBJ2-1	TGTGCCAGCAGGGTGAACATGGGGCAGTTCTTC	CASRVNMGQFF
many	TRBD2	TRBV29-1	TRBJ2-7	TGCAGCGTTGTTAGCGGGAGGGCCGACGAGCAGTACTTC	CSVVSGRADEQYF
-	TRBD1	TRBV18	TRBJ1-1	TGTGCCAGCTCACAGGACAGGGGGAACACTGAAGCTTTCTTT	CASSQDRGNTEAFF
-	-	TRBV5-1	TRBJ1-5	TGCGCCAGCAGCTTGGATCCCGATCAGCCCCAGCATTTT	CASSLDPDQPQHF
many	-	TRBV5-5	TRBJ1-1	TGTGCCAGCAGCTTGGTATCGGTGAACACTGAAGCTTTCTTT	CASSLVSVNTEAFF
-	TRBD2	TRBV6-1	TRBJ2-1	TGTGCCACGACGAATATAGCGGGAGAAACCCACAATGAGCAGTTCTTC	CATTNIAGETHNEQFF
-	-	TRBV4-3	TRBJ2-1	TGTGCCAGCAGCCAAGATACATGGACCGAGCAGTTCTTC	CASSQDTWTEQFF